This T cell receptor beta chain was identified during a study of CD8+ T cells in alopecia areata. General study results and limits: Normal skin's resident alphabeta T cells are also sequenced in scalp samples. Lesional tissue from the scalp (especially in alopecia totalis/universalis) showed higher clonality than normal scalp. Having one nonresponder leaves uncertain how baseline CD8+ expansion relates to response. Under tofacitinib, fewer expanded CD8+ clones appeared among the top 100 scalp clones.

The sample's treatment: oral pan-JAK inhibitor, 5-10 mg twice daily. After isolation, RNA underwent reverse transcription to generate cDNA as the sequencing template. Profiling relied on immunoSEQ multiplex PCR, and the TCRdb table lists in-frame clones only, not all of them. The sample contains 60,000 to 90,000 clones, roughly 70% of which appear only once. From germline, CDR1 is SNHLY and CDR2 FYNNEI. The germline V and J ends were trimmed by 6 bases and 5 bases, with 14 bases remaining between them. CDR3 length equals 14 residues. This clone was seen once. Its antigen is not identified. The receptor's source is a human donor with alopecia areata. The specimen comprised CD8+ T cells sorted from blood, sampled at week 24, from a patient treated with tofacitinib. The rearrangement joins TRBV2 to TRBJ1-5, with D tentatively TRBD1 (6 bases). The CDR3 loop reads CASSGQQRHQPQHF. The CDR3 nucleotides are TGTGCCAGCAGCGGACAGCAGCGACATCAGCCCCAGCATTTT.